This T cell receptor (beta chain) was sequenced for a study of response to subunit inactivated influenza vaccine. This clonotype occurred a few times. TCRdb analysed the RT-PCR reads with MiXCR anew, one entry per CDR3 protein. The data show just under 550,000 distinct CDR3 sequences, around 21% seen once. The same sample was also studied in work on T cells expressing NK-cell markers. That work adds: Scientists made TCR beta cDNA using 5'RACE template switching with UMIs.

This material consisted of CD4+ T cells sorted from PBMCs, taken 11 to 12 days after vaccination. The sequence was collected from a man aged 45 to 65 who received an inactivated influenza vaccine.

The CDR3 DNA follows: TGCAGTGCTAGACGGGAGGGTGAGCAGTTCTTC. Translated, it gives CSARREGEQFF. V and J are TRBV20-1 and TRBJ2-1; 8 nucleotides match TRBD2. V was clipped by 2 bases and J by 9 bases; unmatched bases: 0. Germline V gives CDR1 DFQATT, CDR2 SNEGSKA (reference sequence). The CDR3 consists of 11 residues.